These T cell receptor beta chains were read from a single sample in a study of cytomegalovirus exposure and HLA in healthy donors. Repertoires were generated with immunoSEQ multiplex PCR, while TCRdb's copy carries only in-frame clones and drops some. The sample contains 85,000 to 130,000 clones, approximately 82% of which appear only once. The sequenced material came from PBMCs. The receptors were sampled from a man aged 40-55 years in good health and CMV-seronegative. Both conserved end residues are part of each CDR3.

V	J	CDR3
TRBV9	TRBJ1-1	CASSGTGGSAEAFF
TRBV6-5	TRBJ2-7	CASRNGQGAGEQYF
TRBV7-9	TRBJ1-2	CASSFGGGYGYTF
TRBV5-8	TRBJ1-2	CASSSVSTRFGYTF
TRBV4-1	TRBJ2-5	CASSQDASQETQYF
TRBV28	TRBJ1-3	CASSTPGSPGNTIYF
TRBV11-2	TRBJ2-7	CASSLPKTGGNEQYF
TRBV7-9	TRBJ2-3	CASSFTGGPGDTQYF
TRBV7-8	TRBJ1-5	CASQPTAGGNQPQHF
TRBV6-5	TRBJ1-1	CASSVQGASDTEAFF
TRBV5-4	TRBJ2-1	CASSLGVAGGNEQFF
TRBV4-1	TRBJ2-1	CASSQDRGQTSYNEQFF
TRBV29-1	TRBJ1-2	CSVGQGDNYGYTF
TRBV12-1	TRBJ2-1	CASSVGLAGSYNEQFF
TRBV29-1	TRBJ2-5	CSVRGNQETQYF
TRBV6-5	.	CASSYIGTSGIYEQYF
TRBV19	TRBJ2-1	CASERGQGENEQFF
TRBV6-6	TRBJ2-2	CASKDSGGGAPGELFF
TRBV10-2	TRBJ2-3	CASDLAAGGDTQYF
TRBV7-8	TRBJ1-2	CASSITSGQTYGYTF
TRBV4-1	TRBJ2-7	CASSRIYNRDSSYEQYF
TRBV18	TRBJ1-1	CASSSDRGAEAFF
TRBV5-6	TRBJ2-2	CASSPGTGNTGELFF
TRBV2	TRBJ1-4	CASRVGQERYEKLFF
TRBV5-1	TRBJ2-2	CASRLQGSTGELFF
TRBV6-6	TRBJ1-2	CASSPPAPLRGYTF
TRBV28	TRBJ2-1	CASSFRLDNEQFF